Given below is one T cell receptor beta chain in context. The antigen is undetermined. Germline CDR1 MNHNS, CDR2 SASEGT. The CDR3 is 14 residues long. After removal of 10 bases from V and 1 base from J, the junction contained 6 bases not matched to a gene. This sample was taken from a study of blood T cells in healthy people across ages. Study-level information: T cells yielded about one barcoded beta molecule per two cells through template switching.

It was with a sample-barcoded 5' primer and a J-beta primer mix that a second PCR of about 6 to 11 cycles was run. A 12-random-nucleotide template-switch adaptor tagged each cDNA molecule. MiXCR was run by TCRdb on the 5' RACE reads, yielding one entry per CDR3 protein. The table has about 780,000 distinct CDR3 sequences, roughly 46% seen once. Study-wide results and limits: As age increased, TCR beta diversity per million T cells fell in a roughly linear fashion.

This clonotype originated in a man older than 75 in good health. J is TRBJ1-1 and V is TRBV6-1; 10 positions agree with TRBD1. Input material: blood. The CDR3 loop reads CATEGTGANTEAFF. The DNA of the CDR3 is TGTGCCACCGAAGGGACAGGGGCGAACACTGAAGCTTTCTTT.